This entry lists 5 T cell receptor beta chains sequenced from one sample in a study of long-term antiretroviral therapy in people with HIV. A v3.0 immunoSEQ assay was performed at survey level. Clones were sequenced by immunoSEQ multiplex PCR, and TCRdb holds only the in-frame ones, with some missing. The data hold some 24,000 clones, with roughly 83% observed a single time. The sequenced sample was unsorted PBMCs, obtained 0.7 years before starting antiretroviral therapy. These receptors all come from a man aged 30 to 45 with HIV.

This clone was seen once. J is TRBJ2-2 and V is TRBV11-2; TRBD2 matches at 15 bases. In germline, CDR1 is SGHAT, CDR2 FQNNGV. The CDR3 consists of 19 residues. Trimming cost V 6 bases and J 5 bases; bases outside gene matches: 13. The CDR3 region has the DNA TGTGCCAGCAGTCAGACAGGACTAGCGGGGGGGCGTCGGACCGGGGAGCTGTTTTTT. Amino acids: CASSQTGLAGGRRTGELFF.

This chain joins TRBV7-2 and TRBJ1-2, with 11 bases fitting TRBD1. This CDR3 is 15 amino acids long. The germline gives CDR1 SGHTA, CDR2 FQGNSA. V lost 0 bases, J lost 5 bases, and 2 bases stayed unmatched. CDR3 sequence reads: CASSLAGTGGYGYTF. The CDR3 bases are TGTGCCAGCAGCTTAGCGGGGACAGGGGGTTATGGCTACACCTTC.

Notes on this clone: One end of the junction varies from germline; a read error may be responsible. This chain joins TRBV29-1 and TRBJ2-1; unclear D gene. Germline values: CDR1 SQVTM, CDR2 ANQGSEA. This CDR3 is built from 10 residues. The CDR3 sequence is CSVEAPRPLF. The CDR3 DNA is TGCAGCGTTGAAGCTCCCCGGCCGCTCTTC.

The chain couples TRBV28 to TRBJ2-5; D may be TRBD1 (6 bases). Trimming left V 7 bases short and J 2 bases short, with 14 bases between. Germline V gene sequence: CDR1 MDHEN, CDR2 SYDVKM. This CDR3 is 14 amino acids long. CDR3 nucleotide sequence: TGTGCCAGCAATCACGGACAGATGCAAGAGACCCAGTACTTC. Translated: CASNHGQMQETQYF.

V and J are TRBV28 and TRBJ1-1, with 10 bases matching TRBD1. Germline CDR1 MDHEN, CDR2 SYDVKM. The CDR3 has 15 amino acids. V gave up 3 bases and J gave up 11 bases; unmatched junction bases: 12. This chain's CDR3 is CASSLTVGQGRMAFF. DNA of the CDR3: TGTGCCAGCAGTTTGACGGTGGGACAGGGGCGCATGGCTTTCTTT.